Below, 19 T cell receptor beta chains from the same sample are listed, as sequenced in a study of CD8+CD57+ T cells in acquired aplastic anemia. Genomic DNA was employed as the template in profiling TCR beta VDJ and CDR3. TCRdb used MiXCR to reprocess the reads, holding one entry per CDR3 protein. Of about 180,000 distinct CDR3 sequences in the sample, around 48% were seen once. CD8+CD57+ cell expansion had been shown by flow cytometry in patients chosen for sequencing. The sequenced sample was sorted CD4+, CD8+, or CD8+CD57+ T cells (not recorded which) from PBMCs. Receptors were obtained from a human donor with aplastic anemia.

The CDR3: CASSIPRASGDEQYF. CDR3 in DNA: TGTGCCAGTAGTATACCGCGGGCTAGCGGAGACGAGCAGTACTTC. The V and J genes are TRBV19 and TRBJ2-7; 7 bases align to TRBD2. V shed 2 bases, J shed 5 bases, and the junction held 9 bases outside the gene matches. The germline CDR1 and CDR2 sequences are LNHDA and SQIVND (reference sequence). CDR3 length equals 15 residues. Based on the CDR3 plus reference TRBV19 and TRBJ2-7, the full variable domain is DGGITQSPKYLFRKEGQNVTLSCEQNLNHDAMYWYRQDPGQGLRLIYYSQIVNDFQKGDIAEGYSVSREKKESFPLTVTSAQKNPTAFYLCASSIPRASGDEQYFGPGTRLTVT.

This clonotype was recorded only once. A much larger clone lies one base from this, so it may be a read error. The chain carries TRBV6-6 and TRBJ1-1; no firm D call. CDR1 is MNHNY, CDR2 SVGAGI, per germline (reference sequence). The CDR3 covers 12 residues. Trimming removed 2 bases at V and 4 bases at J, with 5 bases between. In nucleotides, the CDR3 is TGTGCCAGCAGTTACCCGCGCACTGAAGCTTTCTTT. Translating gives CASSYPRTEAFF.

This clonotype was recorded at least ten times. V usage is TRBV5-1 and J usage is TRBJ2-5; D is perhaps TRBD1 or TRBD2 (6 bases each). The CDR3 is 14 residues long. V gave up 0 bases and J gave up 4 bases, with 10 bases separating them. Germline V gene data show CDR1 as SGHRS and CDR2 as YFSETQ. The CDR3 loop reads CASSLGRGTETQYF. The CDR3 nucleotides read TGCGCCAGCAGCTTGGGGAGGGGGACAGAGACCCAGTACTTC.

This clonotype appeared once. Possible read error: a much larger clone is one base away. The chain carries TRBV5-5 and TRBJ2-3; D possibly uses TRBD1 or TRBD2 (5 bases each). The CDR3 has 15 amino acids. Germline loops: CDR1 SGHKS, CDR2 YYEKEE (reference sequence). CDR3 sequence: CAGSSRDVEWDTQYF. The DNA of the CDR3 is TGTGCCGGCAGCTCCCGGGACGTGGAGTGGGATACGCAGTATTTT.

This chain links TRBV28 with TRBJ2-3, with 12 bases matching TRBD2. V shed 4 bases and J 8 bases; nucleotides not matched to a gene: 10. This CDR3 contains 16 residues. Germline CDR1 and CDR2: MDHEN and SYDVKM. CDR3 residues: CASSSTSGGFTGTQYF. The CDR3 region has the DNA TGTGCCAGCAGTTCCACTAGCGGGGGGTTCACGGGTACGCAGTATTTT.

The chain couples TRBV2 to TRBJ1-5; 7 bases are shared with TRBD1. The CDR3 is 16 amino acids. Germline V gives CDR1 SNHLY, CDR2 FYNNEI. Losses at the gene ends were 6 bases for V and 4 bases for J; bases not matched to a gene: 12. DNA for the CDR3: TGTGCCAGCAGGAGGGACAGACACAGTGCAAATCAGCCCCAGCATTTT. Amino acids: CASRRDRHSANQPQHF. Drawing the rest from reference TRBV2 and TRBJ1-5, the complete variable domain is EPEVTQTPSHQVTQMGQEVILRCVPISNHLYFYWYRQILGQKVEFLVSFYNNEISEKSEIFDDQFSVERPDGSNFTLKIRSTKLEDSAMYFCASRRDRHSANQPQHFGDGTRLSIL.

This rearrangement joins TRBV6-2 or TRBV6-3 to TRBJ1-5; weak D call: TRBD1 (5 bases). Between the trimmed V and J ends, which lost 3 bases and 0 bases, there was a span of 15 bases. CDR1 MNHEY and CDR2 SVGEGT come from the germline V gene. CDR3 length: 17 amino acids. The CDR3 nucleotides are TGTGCCAGCAGTTATATTATGGGGCTTAATAGCAATCAGCCCCAGCATTTT. It specifies CASSYIMGLNSNQPQHF.

The chain carries TRBV29-1 and TRBJ2-5; D ambiguous. The CDR3 totals 12 residues. V was shortened by 4 bases and J by 7 bases, with 13 bases between the two germline ends. Germline V gives CDR1 SQVTM, CDR2 ANQGSEA. The CDR3 spells CSVAKAGGTQYF. CDR3 nucleotides: TGCAGCGTTGCTAAAGCCGGCGGGACCCAGTACTTC.

There are many counts of this clonotype. V gene TRBV12-5 combines with J gene TRBJ2-1; D is undetermined. This CDR3 spans 12 amino acids. Germline V gene sequence: CDR1 LGHNT, CDR2 FRNRAP. V dropped 4 bases and J dropped 4 bases, with 5 bases sitting between them. CDR3 region: CASGSYYNEQFF. CDR3 coding DNA: TGTGCTAGTGGTTCGTATTACAATGAGCAGTTCTTC.

This clonotype was detected many times. J is TRBJ1-2 and V is TRBV3-1; D not resolved. The germline V gene has CDR1 LGHDT and CDR2 YNNKEL (reference sequence). The V and J ends lost 0 bases and 4 bases respectively, with 6 bases between them. The CDR3 is 13 residues long. CDR3 residues: CASSQEGIYGYTF. The CDR3 DNA follows: TGTGCCAGCAGCCAAGAGGGGATCTATGGCTACACCTTC. Full variable domain (missing parts from reference TRBV3-1 and TRBJ1-2): DTAVSQTPKYLVTQMGNDKSIKCEQNLGHDTMYWYKQDSKKFLKIMFSYNNKELIINETVPNRFSPKSPDKAHLNLHINSLELGDSAVYFCASSQEGIYGYTFGSGTRLTVV.

V gene TRBV19 combines with J gene TRBJ1-1, with 8 bases aligning to TRBD1. This CDR3 has 14 amino acids. The germline V gene has CDR1 LNHDA and CDR2 SQIVND (reference sequence). Trimming cost V 8 bases and J 1 base; bases outside gene matches: 6. The CDR3 region is CASVSGTGNTEAFF. In DNA form, the CDR3 reads TGTGCCAGTGTAAGCGGGACAGGGAACACTGAAGCTTTCTTT.

The sample holds a few counts of this clonotype. The chain couples TRBV24-1 to TRBJ2-5; TRBD1 agrees at 8 bases. This CDR3 is 14 amino acids long. Germline-derived CDR1 and CDR2 are KGHDR and SFDVKD. The junction had 4 bases not matched to a gene; V was cut back by 3 bases and J by 5 bases. The CDR3 bases are TGTGCCACCAGTGATCGACAGGGGAGGGAGACCCAGTACTTC. Encoded protein: CATSDRQGRETQYF.

This chain connects TRBV10-1 to TRBJ1-6; D remains ambiguous. The V end lost 2 bases, the J end lost 11 bases, and 7 bases lay between the germline ends. The CDR3 has 12 amino acids. CDR1 is WNHNN and CDR2 is SYGVQD in the germline V gene (reference sequence). The CDR3 DNA sequence: TGCGCCAGCAGTGAGGGAGGGCCACCCCTCCACTTT. It is translated as CASSEGGPPLHF.

This clonotype was detected many times. The V gene is TRBV7-2, the J gene TRBJ2-1; 14 nucleotides match TRBD2. The V and J ends lost 6 bases and 7 bases, in that order; junction bases with no gene match: 5. The length of the CDR3 is 15 residues. Germline-derived CDR1 and CDR2 are SGHTA and FQGNSA. In DNA form, the CDR3 reads TGTGCCAGCAGGGTTGGGACTAGCGGGGGAAATGAGCAGTTCTTC. Translating it yields CASRVGTSGGNEQFF.

The chain links TRBV20-1 to TRBJ1-6; possible D gene TRBD1, 6 bases. The V and J ends lost 5 bases and 5 bases respectively, with 19 bases between them. There are 16 residues in the CDR3. From germline, CDR1 is DFQATT and CDR2 SNEGSKA (reference sequence). This CDR3 is CSAGGGWTRDNSPLHF. As DNA, the CDR3 is TGCAGTGCTGGAGGGGGGTGGACAAGGGATAATTCACCCCTCCACTTT.

Regarding this clonotype: Germline is not matched at one junction end, which may reflect a read error. This chain joins TRBV10-3 and TRBJ2-1; 8 bases are shared with TRBD1. This CDR3 has 17 residues. The germline V gene encodes CDR1 ENHRY and CDR2 SYGVKD. In DNA form, the CDR3 reads TGTGCCAGCAGTTACGGACAGGGTGTTCTTGGTAGCAATGAGCAGTTCTTC. Translating gives CASSYGQGVLGSNEQFF.

This chain links TRBV5-4 with TRBJ2-5; TRBD1 might be the D (6 bases). The CDR3 covers 14 residues. Germline assignment: CDR1 SGHNT and CDR2 YYREEE (reference sequence). V was trimmed by 0 bases and J by 5 bases, leaving 11 bases between them. The CDR3 coding sequence is TGTGCCAGCAGCTTGGCCGACAGGATGGAGACCCAGTACTTC. It yields the protein CASSLADRMETQYF.

The chain recombines TRBV12-3 or TRBV12-4 with TRBJ1-3, with D possibly being TRBD1 (6 bases). CDR3 size: 18 residues. The V and J ends lost 2 bases and 0 bases respectively, with 17 bases between them. The CDR3 here is CASSLPYRVGPSGNTIYF. In DNA form, the CDR3 reads TGTGCCAGCAGTTTACCCTACAGGGTCGGGCCCTCTGGAAACACCATATATTTT.

This clonotype was observed at least ten times. The chain carries TRBV2 and TRBJ1-2; perhaps TRBD1 as D (5 bases). Trimming removed 4 bases at V and 6 bases at J, with 15 bases between. Germline V gene lookup returns CDR1 SNHLY and CDR2 FYNNEI. CDR3 size: 14 residues. CDR3 sequence: CASSADGAADGYTF. In DNA form, the CDR3 reads TGTGCCAGCAGTGCCGACGGGGCGGCGGATGGCTACACCTTC.